This T cell receptor beta chain appears in the sequencing data of a study of shared clonotypes between healthy human individuals. Study at large: Every donor yielded three CD4 naive, three CD4 memory, two CD8 naive and one CD8 memory plate.

This clone was recorded only once. Germline V gene sequence: CDR1 SEHNR, CDR2 FQNEAQ (reference sequence). V was trimmed by 5 bases and J by 3 bases, leaving 11 bases between them. The CDR3 is 14 residues long. The authors distributed each subset's genomic DNA evenly over several immunoSEQ plates. The sorted-subset replicate PCRs were given around 0.2 ug DNA, which is tens of thousands of T cell genomes. Repertoires were generated with immunoSEQ multiplex PCR, while TCRdb's copy carries only in-frame clones and drops some. The profile shows around 720,000 clones, more than 70% of them singletons. The source material was memory CD4+ T cells sorted from blood. The subset denotes: CD45RA-negative fraction. The sequence was obtained from a woman aged 30 to 39 in good health. The J gene is TRBJ1-5, the V gene TRBV7-9; TRBD1 is a possible D gene (6 bases). The CDR3 sequence is CASSQGHLNQPQHF. Written as DNA, the CDR3 is TGTGCCAGCAGCCAGGGACACCTCAATCAGCCCCAGCATTTT.